These 32 T cell receptor beta chains originate from one sample sequenced in a study of blood T cell repertoires in COVID-19. Assay used: immunoSEQ multiplex PCR; TCRdb lists only in-frame clones, some missing. The top ten clones hold roughly 5.7% of a sample with 84,000 or so clones, roughly nine tenths of them seen once. Material for sequencing was peripheral blood. Every receptor here comes from a man in his 60s with acute or convalescent COVID-19.

This rearrangement joins TRBV18 to TRBJ2-1; TRBD1 matches 7 bases. V was clipped by 3 bases and J by 2 bases; unmatched bases: 7. The length of the CDR3 is 16 residues. Germline CDR1 is KGHSH and CDR2 is LQKENI. The CDR3 region has the DNA TGTGCCAGCTCACCGTTAGAGGGGGCAACCTACAATGAGCAGTTCTTC. Its translation: CASSPLEGATYNEQFF.

The V gene is TRBV4-2, the J gene TRBJ1-6; D call uncertain. This CDR3 region has 16 residues. Trimming cost V 1 base and J 9 bases, with 16 bases left between them. Germline V CDR1 and CDR2: LGHNA, YNFKEQ. The CDR3 loop is CASSQVVADLRSPLHF. The DNA of the CDR3 is TGTGCCAGCAGCCAAGTTGTGGCAGATCTCCGTTCACCCCTCCACTTT.

The chain combines TRBV7-2 with TRBJ1-5; the match to TRBD1 covers 9 bases. V trimming: 0 bases; J trimming: 6 bases; junction bases outside the gene matches: 3. This CDR3 is 15 amino acids long. Per germline, CDR1 SGHTA and CDR2 FQGNSA. DNA for the CDR3: TGTGCCAGCAGCTTAGCCGGGACAGGGAGTCAGCCCCAGCATTTT. Encoded protein: CASSLAGTGSQPQHF. Drawing the rest from reference TRBV7-2 and TRBJ1-5, the complete variable domain is GAGVSQSPSNKVTEKGKDVELRCDPISGHTALYWYRQSLGQGLEFLIYFQGNSAPDKSGLPSDRFSAERTGGSVSTLTIQRTQQEDSAVYLCASSLAGTGSQPQHFGDGTRLSIL.

The rearrangement joins TRBV18 to TRBJ2-7; tentative D call: TRBD1 (5 bases). V was clipped by 1 base and J by 3 bases, with 13 bases between them. The germline V gene has CDR1 KGHSH and CDR2 LQKENI. This CDR3 is built from 15 residues. CDR3 nucleotide sequence: TGTGCCAGCTCACCACTAGGGCAGGGAAACTACGAGCAGTACTTC. Translating it yields CASSPLGQGNYEQYF. The full variable domain, in which reference TRBV18 and TRBJ2-7 provide the parts outside the CDR3, is NAGVMQNPRHLVRRRGQEARLRCSPMKGHSHVYWYRQLPEEGLKFMVYLQKENIIDESGMPKERFSAEFPKEGPSILRIQQVVRGDSAAYFCASSPLGQGNYEQYFGPGTRLTVT.

This chain joins TRBV9 and TRBJ1-1, with a possible D match to TRBD1 (5 bases). There are 15 residues in the CDR3. Trimming cost V 0 bases and J 1 base, with 10 bases left between them. CDR1 is SGDLS, CDR2 YYNGEE, per germline. CDR3 residues: CASSVAEGRNTEAFF. In nucleotides, the CDR3 is TGTGCCAGCAGCGTAGCGGAGGGGAGGAACACTGAAGCTTTCTTT.

This chain uses TRBV29-1 with TRBJ1-2; D call uncertain. With 1 base removed from V and 2 bases from J, the gap between germline ends came to 11 bases. The germline V gene has CDR1 SQVTM and CDR2 ANQGSEA. The CDR3 length is 14 residues. The CDR3 reads CSVEGYSPNYGYTF. The CDR3 DNA reads as TGCAGCGTTGAAGGTTACAGCCCAAACTATGGCTACACCTTC.

This chain links TRBV19 with TRBJ1-5, with D perhaps matching TRBD1 (6 bases). Trimming cost V 3 bases and J 3 bases, with 9 bases left between them. Germline values: CDR1 LNHDA, CDR2 SQIVND (reference sequence). The CDR3 contains 14 residues. This CDR3 is CASSMDRLNQPQHF. The CDR3 DNA sequence: TGTGCCAGTAGTATGGACAGACTCAATCAGCCCCAGCATTTT.

This clone appeared once. The chain links TRBV5-4 to TRBJ2-2; 12 bases agree with TRBD2. With 1 base clipped from V and 7 bases from J, the junction kept 17 bases outside the gene matches. CDR1 is SGHNT and CDR2 is YYREEE in the germline V gene (reference sequence). This CDR3 is built from 20 residues. Written as DNA, the CDR3 is TGTGCCAGCAGCTTGAGCCCCGGACGGACTAGCGGGGTTTTTGGCGGGGAGCTGTTTTTT. Translated: CASSLSPGRTSGVFGGELFF.

This chain joins TRBV2 and TRBJ2-3; 8 bases line up with TRBD2. CDR3 size: 14 residues. CDR1 and CDR2 (germline): SNHLY, FYNNEI. Unmatched junction bases numbered 4, after V lost 7 bases and J lost 1 base. The CDR3 spells CASNPTSGTDTQYF. CDR3 coding DNA: TGTGCCAGCAACCCGACTAGCGGCACAGATACGCAGTATTTT. Together with reference TRBV2 and TRBJ2-3, the CDR3 gives the full variable domain: EPEVTQTPSHQVTQMGQEVILRCVPISNHLYFYWYRQILGQKVEFLVSFYNNEISEKSEIFDDQFSVERPDGSNFTLKIRSTKLEDSAMYFCASNPTSGTDTQYFGPGTRLTVL.

The CDR3 protein is CASMLRATNEKLFF. In nucleotides, the CDR3 is TGTGCCAGCATGTTGAGAGCAACTAATGAAAAACTGTTTTTT. The V call is TRBV27, the J call TRBJ1-4; D unclear. The CDR3 length is 14 residues. Germline loops: CDR1 MNHEY, CDR2 SMNVEV (reference sequence). Deletions cut 7 bases from V and 0 bases from J, with 9 bases between.

The chain has TRBV5-1 and TRBJ2-2; TRBD2 aligns across 10 bases. After removal of 6 bases from V and 6 bases from J, the junction contained 8 bases not matched to a gene. The CDR3 has 15 amino acids. Germline V CDR1 and CDR2: SGHRS, YFSETQ. The CDR3 protein is CASTTGAGGPGELFF. The CDR3, as DNA: TGCGCCAGCACCACGGGAGCGGGGGGGCCCGGGGAGCTGTTTTTT.

The rearrangement uses TRBV30 and TRBJ1-4; D ambiguous. The CDR3 runs to 12 residues. V dropped 3 bases and J dropped 12 bases, with 14 bases sitting between them. Germline V gives CDR1 GTSNPN, CDR2 SVGIG (reference sequence). In nucleotides, the CDR3 is TGTGCCTGGAGAGGGAACGGGGAGCAACTGTTTTTT. Translation: CAWRGNGEQLFF.

This clone appeared a few times. The chain couples TRBV12-3 or TRBV12-4 to TRBJ1-1; D uncertain. V was pared by 6 bases and J by 1 base, with 6 bases between. CDR3 length equals 12 residues. Here the CDR3 DNA reads TGTGCCAGCAGGGAGGGGAACACTGAAGCTTTCTTT. This gives the protein CASREGNTEAFF.

The chain couples TRBV5-1 to TRBJ1-6; 7 nucleotides line up with TRBD1. This CDR3 has 15 residues. The ends lost 4 bases at V and 7 bases at J; junction bases unmatched: 8. Germline CDR1 is SGHRS and CDR2 is YFSETQ. The CDR3 coding sequence is TGCGCCAGCAGCGGAGACAGGGCCGGGAATTCACCCCTCCACTTT. Translation: CASSGDRAGNSPLHF.

J is TRBJ2-7 and V is TRBV4-1, with D maybe TRBD1 (6 bases). V gave up 0 bases and J gave up 4 bases, with 16 bases separating them. Germline V lookup: CDR1 MGHRA, CDR2 YSYEKL. This CDR3 contains 16 residues. This CDR3 reads CASSQDEGPQGYEQYF. CDR3 DNA sequence: TGCGCCAGCAGCCAAGATGAGGGGCCCCAGGGGTACGAGCAGTACTTC.

The chain employs TRBV6-5 and TRBJ1-1; D perhaps matches TRBD1 (6 bases). This CDR3 has 14 amino acids. The V gene lost 6 bases and the J gene lost 1 base, with 12 bases spanning the gap. The germline gives CDR1 MNHEY, CDR2 SVGAGI. The CDR3 sequence: CASRPDSKNTEAFF. CDR3 nucleotide sequence: TGTGCCAGCAGACCGGACAGCAAGAACACTGAAGCTTTCTTT.

CDR3 sequence (DNA): TGTGCCAGCAGCTTACGTACAGGAGCCCACAATGAGCAGTTCTTC. It encodes CASSLRTGAHNEQFF. This chain links TRBV11-3 with TRBJ2-1; tentative D call: TRBD1 (5 bases). V shed 2 bases and J shed 5 bases, with 13 bases lying between them. The CDR3 has 15 amino acids. The germline V gene has CDR1 SGHNT and CDR2 YENEEA.

The chain carries TRBV7-8 and TRBJ1-6; 8 nucleotides line up with TRBD1. Germline loops: CDR1 SGHVS, CDR2 FQNEAQ. CDR3 length equals 17 residues. J was trimmed by 9 bases and V by 3 bases; bases with no gene match: 13. The CDR3 region is CASSFSLSRTGSSPLHF. For the CDR3, the DNA is TGTGCCAGCAGCTTTTCCCTTTCGAGGACAGGGAGTTCACCCCTCCACTTT.

V is TRBV19 and J is TRBJ2-3; perhaps TRBD2 as D (6 bases). The V end was cut by 1 base, the J end by 3 bases, with 11 bases between. Germline CDR1 LNHDA, CDR2 SQIVND (reference sequence). The CDR3 has 15 residues. CDR3 DNA sequence: TGTGCCAGTAGTATAGGCGGGGCCGAAACAGATACGCAGTATTTT. Translating gives CASSIGGAETDTQYF. Full variable domain (remainder filled in from reference TRBV19 and TRBJ2-3): DGGITQSPKYLFRKEGQNVTLSCEQNLNHDAMYWYRQDPGQGLRLIYYSQIVNDFQKGDIAEGYSVSREKKESFPLTVTSAQKNPTAFYLCASSIGGAETDTQYFGPGTRLTVL.

The V gene is TRBV6-2 or TRBV6-3, the J gene TRBJ1-2, with TRBD1 as a possible D gene (5 bases). Germline assignment: CDR1 MNHEY and CDR2 SVGEGT. The V gene lost 2 bases and the J gene lost 6 bases, with 10 bases spanning the gap. This CDR3 has 13 amino acids. This chain's CDR3 is CASSYPGIDGYTF. CDR3 bases: TGTGCCAGCAGTTACCCAGGGATCGATGGCTACACCTTC.

In this sample, this clone turned up a few times. The rearrangement joins TRBV6-5 to TRBJ1-2, with TRBD1 matching 7 bases. J gave up 4 bases and V 1 base, and 3 bases lay outside the gene matches. The length of the CDR3 is 14 residues. Germline V gene data show CDR1 as MNHEY and CDR2 as SVGAGI. For the CDR3, the DNA is TGTGCCAGCAGTTACTATGCAGGGGGCTATGGCTACACCTTC. As protein: CASSYYAGGYGYTF.

The genes are TRBV6-6 and TRBJ1-2; D is ambiguous. Germline-derived CDR1 and CDR2 are MNHNY and SVGAGI (reference sequence). Trimming stripped 5 bases from V and 0 bases from J, with 13 bases between. This CDR3 has 15 residues. The CDR3: CASSNQMVTNYGYTF. In DNA, the CDR3 is TGTGCCAGCAGTAACCAGATGGTTACTAACTATGGCTACACCTTC.

V gene TRBV10-1 combines with J gene TRBJ1-4; 7 nucleotides line up with TRBD1. There are 15 residues in the CDR3. The V and J ends lost 6 bases and 4 bases, in that order; junction bases with no gene match: 8. The germline V gene has CDR1 WNHNN and CDR2 SYGVQD (reference sequence). In DNA form, the CDR3 reads TGCGCCAGCAGCGGATCGGGACAGCTTAATGAAAAACTGTTTTTT. It specifies CASSGSGQLNEKLFF.

The chain has TRBV7-2 and TRBJ1-3; D is undetermined. The V gene's germline CDR1 is SGHTA and CDR2 FQGNSA. V was cut by 1 base and J by 0 bases, with 10 bases left in between. This CDR3 is built from 16 residues. The CDR3 protein is CASSLVWSSSGNTIYF. The CDR3 DNA reads TGTGCCAGCAGCTTAGTGTGGAGCAGCTCTGGAAACACCATATATTTT.

This chain joins TRBV25-1 and TRBJ1-6, with 7 bases aligning to TRBD1. V dropped 2 bases and J dropped 4; count of bases not matched to a gene: 2. The CDR3 has 15 residues. The germline V gene encodes CDR1 MGHDK and CDR2 SYGVNS. As DNA, the CDR3 is TGTGCCAGCAGTGAAGTGGACAGGTATAATTCACCCCTCCACTTT. This encodes CASSEVDRYNSPLHF.

The J gene is TRBJ1-6, the V gene TRBV6-5; 7 nucleotides match TRBD1. J gave up 9 bases and V 2 bases, and 10 bases lay outside the gene matches. In germline, CDR1 is MNHEY, CDR2 SVGAGI. This CDR3 has 16 residues. This chain's CDR3 is CASSYDRDLYGSPLHF. CDR3 bases: TGTGCCAGCAGTTACGACAGGGACCTATACGGTTCACCCCTCCACTTT.

This chain links TRBV24-1 with TRBJ1-2; tentative D call: TRBD1 (5 bases). CDR1 and CDR2 (germline): KGHDR, SFDVKD. The CDR3 is 13 amino acids. The V and J ends lost 7 bases and 0 bases respectively, with 8 bases between them. In DNA, the CDR3 is TGTGCCACCAGGGGGGGAGCTAACTATGGCTACACCTTC. Translated: CATRGGANYGYTF.

The V gene is TRBV12-5, the J gene TRBJ1-3; a weak D match, TRBD1 (6 bases). Deletions cut 6 bases from V and 4 bases from J, with 10 bases between. The length of the CDR3 is 13 residues. CDR1 is LGHNT and CDR2 is FRNRAP in the germline V gene. As DNA, the CDR3 is TGTGCTAGTGGCCAGGGGTTAGGAAACACCATATATTTT. This translates into CASGQGLGNTIYF.

The CDR3 bases are TGTGCCATCAGTGAGGGTGGGGGGTCCTACAATGAGCAGTTCTTC. Amino acid sequence: CAISEGGGSYNEQFF. The rearrangement joins TRBV10-3 to TRBJ2-1; tentatively, D is TRBD2 (6 bases). In germline, CDR1 is ENHRY, CDR2 SYGVKD. V was clipped by 2 bases and J by 1 base, with 9 bases between them. The CDR3 spans 15 residues.

V gene TRBV6-2 or TRBV6-3 combines with J gene TRBJ1-3; no reliable D call. V was cut by 0 bases and J by 2 bases, with 8 bases left in between. Germline V CDR1 and CDR2: MNHEY, SVGEGT. The CDR3 totals 15 residues. This CDR3 is CASSYSWSAGNTIYF. CDR3 DNA sequence: TGTGCCAGCAGTTACTCGTGGAGCGCTGGAAACACCATATATTTT.

The J gene is TRBJ2-2, the V gene TRBV2; D not resolved. Germline V gene sequence: CDR1 SNHLY, CDR2 FYNNEI. The V end was cut by 6 bases, the J end by 5 bases, with 25 bases between. CDR3 length: 18 residues. This CDR3 is CASRNADTASLGTGELFF. CDR3 nucleotide sequence: TGTGCCAGCAGGAACGCCGACACAGCTTCCCTTGGTACCGGGGAGCTGTTTTTT.

The chain uses TRBV7-2 and TRBJ2-7; 10 nucleotides line up with TRBD2. V shed 5 bases and J 2 bases; nucleotides not matched to a gene: 6. CDR3 length equals 15 residues. The germline V gene encodes CDR1 SGHTA and CDR2 FQGNSA. This CDR3 reads CASSTLAGGAYEQYF. The DNA of the CDR3 is TGTGCCAGCAGCACTTTAGCGGGGGGTGCCTACGAGCAGTACTTC.